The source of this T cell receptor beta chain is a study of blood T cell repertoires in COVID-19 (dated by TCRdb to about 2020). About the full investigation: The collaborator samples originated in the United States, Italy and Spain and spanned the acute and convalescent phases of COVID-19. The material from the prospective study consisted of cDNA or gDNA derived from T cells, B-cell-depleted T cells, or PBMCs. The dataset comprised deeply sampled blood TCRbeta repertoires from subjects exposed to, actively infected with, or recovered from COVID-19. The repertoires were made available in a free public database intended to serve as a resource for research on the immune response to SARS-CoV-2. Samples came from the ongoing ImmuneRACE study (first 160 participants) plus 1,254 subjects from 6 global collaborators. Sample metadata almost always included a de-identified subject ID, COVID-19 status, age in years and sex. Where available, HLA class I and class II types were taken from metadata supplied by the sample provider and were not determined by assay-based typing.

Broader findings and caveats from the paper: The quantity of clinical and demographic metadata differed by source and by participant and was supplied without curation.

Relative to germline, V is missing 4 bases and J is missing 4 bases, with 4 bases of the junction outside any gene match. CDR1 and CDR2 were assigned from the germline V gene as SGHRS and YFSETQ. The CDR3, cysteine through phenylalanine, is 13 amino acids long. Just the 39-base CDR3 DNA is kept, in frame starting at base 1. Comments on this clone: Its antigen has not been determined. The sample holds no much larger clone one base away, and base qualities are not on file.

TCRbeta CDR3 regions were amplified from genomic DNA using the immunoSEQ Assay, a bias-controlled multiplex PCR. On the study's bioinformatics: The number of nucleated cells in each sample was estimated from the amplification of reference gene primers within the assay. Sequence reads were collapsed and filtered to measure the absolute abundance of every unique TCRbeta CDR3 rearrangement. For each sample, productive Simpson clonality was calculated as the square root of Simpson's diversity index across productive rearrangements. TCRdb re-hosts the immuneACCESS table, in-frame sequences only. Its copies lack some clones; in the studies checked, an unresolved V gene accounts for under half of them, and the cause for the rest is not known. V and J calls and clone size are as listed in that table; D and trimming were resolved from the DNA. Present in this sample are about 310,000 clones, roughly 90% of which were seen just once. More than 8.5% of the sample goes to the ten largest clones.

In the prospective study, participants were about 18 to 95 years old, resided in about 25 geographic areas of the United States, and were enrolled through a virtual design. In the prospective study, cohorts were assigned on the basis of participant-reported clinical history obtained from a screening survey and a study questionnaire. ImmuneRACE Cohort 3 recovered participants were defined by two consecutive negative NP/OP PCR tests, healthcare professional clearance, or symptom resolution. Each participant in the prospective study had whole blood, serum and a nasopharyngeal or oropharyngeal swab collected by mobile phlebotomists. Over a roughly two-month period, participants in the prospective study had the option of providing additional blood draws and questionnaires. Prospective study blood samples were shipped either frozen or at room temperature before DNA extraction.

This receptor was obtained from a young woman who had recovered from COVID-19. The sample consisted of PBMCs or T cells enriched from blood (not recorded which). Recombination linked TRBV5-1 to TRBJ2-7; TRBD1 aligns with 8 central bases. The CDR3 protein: CASSVTGDYEQYF. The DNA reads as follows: TGCGCCAGCAGCGTGACAGGGGATTACGAGCAGTACTTC. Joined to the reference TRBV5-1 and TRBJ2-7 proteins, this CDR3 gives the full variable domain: KAGVTQTPRYLIKTRGQQVTLSCSPISGHRSVSWYQQTPGQGLQFLFEYFSETQRNKGNFPGRFSGRQFSNSRSEMNVSTLELGDSALYLCASSVTGDYEQYFGPGTRLTVT.